Presented here are 25 T cell receptor beta chains from one specimen sequenced in a study of shared clonotypes between healthy human individuals. Here immunoSEQ multiplex PCR was the method, and the copy in TCRdb shows in-frame clones only, minus some. The repertoire includes over a million clones, about 98.5% of them detected once, and approximately 0.4% sits in the top ten. Specimen: naive CD4+ T cells sorted from blood. Sample subset: CD45RA+ positively selected. All receptors derive from a man aged 25 to 40 in good health.

The chain links TRBV28 to TRBJ2-5; 7 positions match TRBD1. The CDR3 loop spans 14 amino acids. CDR1 is MDHEN and CDR2 is SYDVKM in the germline V gene. V was clipped by 1 base and J by 4 bases; unmatched bases: 3. CDR3 nucleotides: TGTGCCAGCAGTTTATTAGGGGGCGGAGAGACCCAGTACTTC. Translating gives CASSLLGGGETQYF.

This clone was seen once. The identical CDR3 is also encoded by other nucleotide sequences in the sample. V is TRBV5-6 and J is TRBJ2-7; D might be TRBD2 (5 bases). This CDR3 spans 16 amino acids. From germline, CDR1 is SGHDT and CDR2 YYEEEE. Trimming removed 0 bases from V and 0 bases from J, with 13 bases in between. CDR3 residues: CASSLGLALSSYEQYF. CDR3 nucleotide sequence: TGTGCCAGCAGCTTGGGGCTAGCTCTAAGCTCCTACGAGCAGTACTTC.

V gene TRBV18 combines with J gene TRBJ1-2, with 8 bases lining up with TRBD1. The V segment lost 2 bases and the J segment 0 bases; nucleotides outside the gene matches: 17. Germline values: CDR1 KGHSH, CDR2 LQKENI. This CDR3 comprises 20 residues. The CDR3 bases are TGTGCCAGCTCACCAGGAAGCGGGCTTGGGACAGGCCTATCTAACTATGGCTACACCTTC. Translating gives CASSPGSGLGTGLSNYGYTF.

The genes are TRBV11-2 and TRBJ2-7, with unresolved D. With 5 bases removed from V and 2 bases from J, the gap between germline ends came to 10 bases. The CDR3 runs to 13 residues. CDR1 and CDR2 from the germline V gene are SGHAT and FQNNGV. CDR3 sequence reads: CASSPIPPYEQYF. The CDR3 region has the DNA TGTGCCAGCAGCCCAATTCCCCCCTACGAGCAGTACTTC.

The chain has TRBV11-2 and TRBJ2-1; D gene uncertain. Trimming removed 0 bases at V and 12 bases at J, with 9 bases between. Germline V CDR1 and CDR2: SGHAT, FQNNGV. The CDR3 contains 12 residues. The CDR3 reads CASSLDRSWQFF. The CDR3 nucleotides read TGTGCCAGCAGCTTAGATCGTTCATGGCAGTTCTTC. Full variable domain (missing parts from reference TRBV11-2 and TRBJ2-1): EAGVAQSPRYKIIEKRQSVAFWCNPISGHATLYWYQQILGQGPKLLIQFQNNGVVDDSQLPKDRFSAERLKGVDSTLKIQPAKLEDSAVYLCASSLDRSWQFFGPGTRLTVL.

The chain links TRBV14 to TRBJ2-2; possibly TRBD2 for D (5 bases). The CDR3 spans 12 residues. Looked up from germline, CDR1 is SGHDN and CDR2 is FVKESK. V dropped 8 bases and J dropped 5 bases, with 9 bases sitting between them. CDR3 residues: CASRRWTGELFF. CDR3 nucleotide sequence: TGTGCCAGCCGGAGGTGGACCGGGGAGCTGTTTTTT.

The J gene is TRBJ1-3, the V gene TRBV9; no reliable D call. Trimming took off 2 bases at V and 1 base at J, with 7 bases between the two ends. CDR1 SGDLS and CDR2 YYNGEE come from the germline V gene. The CDR3 runs to 14 residues. The CDR3 sequence: CASSVLGSGNTIYF. Here the CDR3 DNA reads TGTGCCAGCAGCGTGCTAGGGTCTGGAAACACCATATATTTT.

The V call is TRBV7-6, the J call TRBJ2-3, with 10 bases identical to TRBD1. Trimming removed 5 bases from V and 6 bases from J; junction bases left unmatched: 5. Germline V gene sequence: CDR1 SGHVS, CDR2 FNYEAQ. CDR3 length: 14 amino acids. The CDR3 DNA reads as TGTGCCAGCAGCAAAGACAGGGGGCACGATACGCAGTATTTT. Its translation: CASSKDRGHDTQYF.

V is TRBV18 and J is TRBJ1-5; D ambiguous. Germline CDR1 is KGHSH and CDR2 is LQKENI. The germline V and J ends were trimmed by 4 bases and 0 bases, with 10 bases remaining between them. This CDR3 is 15 amino acids long. The CDR3 here is CASSQTQNSNQPQHF. In DNA form, the CDR3 reads TGTGCCAGCTCACAAACACAAAATAGCAATCAGCCCCAGCATTTT.

The chain combines TRBV5-1 with TRBJ1-4; no clear D gene. The CDR3 is 15 residues long. Germline loops: CDR1 SGHRS, CDR2 YFSETQ. V was trimmed by 0 bases and J by 4 bases, leaving 10 bases between them. The CDR3 sequence is CASSLEPANNEKLFF. The CDR3, as DNA: TGCGCCAGCAGCTTGGAGCCAGCGAATAATGAAAAACTGTTTTTT.

The J gene is TRBJ2-7, the V gene TRBV2, with 11 bases aligning to TRBD2. Germline-derived CDR1 and CDR2 are SNHLY and FYNNEI. This CDR3 has 19 amino acids. Trimming took 2 bases from V and 4 from J; bases not matched to a gene: 16. The CDR3 loop reads CASSEQIRTRLAGPYEQYF. The CDR3 DNA reads as TGTGCCAGCAGTGAACAAATTAGAACTAGACTAGCGGGACCATACGAGCAGTACTTC.

The CDR3 loop reads CASSLSGVGYEQFF. As DNA, the CDR3 is TGTGCCAGCAGCTTATCGGGTGTGGGATATGAGCAGTTCTTC. V gene TRBV7-6 combines with J gene TRBJ2-1; no clear D. This CDR3 is built from 14 residues. Germline CDR1 is SGHVS and CDR2 is FNYEAQ. The germline V and J ends were trimmed by 2 bases and 8 bases, with 13 bases remaining between them.

The chain links TRBV19 to TRBJ2-2; 8 nucleotides line up with TRBD1. The CDR3 length is 15 residues. Germline V lookup: CDR1 LNHDA, CDR2 SQIVND (reference sequence). V was pared by 4 bases and J by 3 bases, with 4 bases of the junction left unmatched. The CDR3 reads CASSTQTGDTGELFF. Here the CDR3 DNA reads TGTGCCAGTAGTACTCAGACAGGGGACACCGGGGAGCTGTTTTTT.

The chain uses TRBV5-4 and TRBJ2-7; 10 nucleotides line up with TRBD2. V shed 3 bases and J 7 bases; nucleotides not matched to a gene: 4. The CDR3 contains 13 residues. Germline CDR1 SGHNT, CDR2 YYREEE (reference sequence). The CDR3 is CASSSTSGTEQYF. The CDR3, as DNA: TGTGCCAGCAGCTCCACTAGCGGGACAGAGCAGTACTTC.

V gene TRBV9 combines with J gene TRBJ2-3, with 13 bases that match TRBD2. The CDR3 runs to 16 residues. CDR1 and CDR2 (germline): SGDLS, YYNGEE. Germline trimming cut 1 base from V and 2 bases from J; bases unmatched to any gene: 1. The CDR3 nucleotides read TGTGCCAGCAGCGTAACTAGCGGGAGGGCCACAGATACGCAGTATTTT. Protein: CASSVTSGRATDTQYF.

V and J are TRBV13 and TRBJ2-7; 10 nucleotides line up with TRBD2. CDR3 size: 15 residues. Looked up from germline, CDR1 is PRHDT and CDR2 is FYEKMQ (reference sequence). Trimming cost V 3 bases and J 4 bases; bases outside gene matches: 6. In nucleotides, the CDR3 is TGTGCCAGCAGCTTTAGCGGGAGGCTCGTTTACGAGCAGTACTTC. Encoded protein: CASSFSGRLVYEQYF.

The V gene is TRBV5-4, the J gene TRBJ2-1, with TRBD2 matching over 10 bases. Germline assignment: CDR1 SGHNT and CDR2 YYREEE (reference sequence). V trimming: 3 bases; J trimming: 1 base; junction bases outside the gene matches: 10. The CDR3 is 18 amino acids. The DNA for the CDR3 is TGTGCCAGCAGCTCAGCCCCTAGCGGGAGTATATCCTACAATGAGCAGTTCTTC. This translates into CASSSAPSGSISYNEQFF.

Regarding this clone: Other DNA variants within this sample encode the same CDR3. The chain joins TRBV10-3 to TRBJ1-5, with D uncertain. Germline loops: CDR1 ENHRY, CDR2 SYGVKD. The CDR3 is 16 amino acids. The V and J ends lost 0 bases and 2 bases respectively, with 11 bases between them. Written as DNA, the CDR3 is TGTGCCATCAGTGAGTCAGGAGTTGCGGGCAATCAGCCCCAGCATTTT. Its protein product is CAISESGVAGNQPQHF.

This rearrangement joins TRBV28 to TRBJ2-7, with TRBD1 as a possible D gene (6 bases). The germline gives CDR1 MDHEN, CDR2 SYDVKM. This CDR3 has 18 amino acids. V was trimmed by 2 bases and J by 3 bases, leaving 23 bases between them. CDR3 residues: CASSLPPALGKGVYEQYF. CDR3 nucleotide sequence: TGTGCCAGCAGTTTACCCCCTGCTCTGGGGAAGGGGGTCTACGAGCAGTACTTC.

The V and J genes are TRBV4-2 and TRBJ1-1; unclear D gene. The V gene's germline CDR1 is LGHNA and CDR2 YNFKEQ. Between the trimmed V and J ends, which lost 0 bases and 10 bases, there was a span of 18 bases. This CDR3 has 15 amino acids. For the CDR3, the DNA is TGTGCCAGCAGCCAAGATATTCTATTTGGGGTAGCAGCTTTCTTT. Protein sequence: CASSQDILFGVAAFF.

J is TRBJ2-5 and V is TRBV15; 9 nucleotides line up with TRBD1. Germline CDR1 LNHNV, CDR2 YYDKDF (reference sequence). This CDR3 region has 15 residues. V trimming: 0 bases; J trimming: 2 bases; junction bases outside the gene matches: 1. CDR3 region: CATSREGTGQETQYF. In nucleotides, the CDR3 is TGTGCCACCAGCAGAGAGGGGACAGGGCAAGAGACCCAGTACTTC.

J is TRBJ1-4 and V is TRBV5-1; D may be TRBD1 (6 bases). The CDR3 runs to 16 residues. CDR1 is SGHRS, CDR2 YFSETQ, per germline. Trimming took 0 bases from V and 8 from J, leaving 17 bases between them. The CDR3 region has the DNA TGCGCCAGCAGCTTGGCAGGGGTCTCTTTGCAGGAAAAACTGTTTTTT. Protein: CASSLAGVSLQEKLFF.

The chain couples TRBV7-6 to TRBJ2-1, with D possibly matching TRBD2 (5 bases). The CDR3 spans 16 residues. Trimming stripped 1 base from V and 4 bases from J, with 14 bases between. The germline V gene encodes CDR1 SGHVS and CDR2 FNYEAQ. As DNA, the CDR3 is TGTGCCAGCAGCTTAGGGGCTAGCAGCAAATACAATGAGCAGTTCTTC. Encoded protein: CASSLGASSKYNEQFF.

The CDR3, as DNA: TGTGCCAGCAGCCGCAAAGGCGGATACGAGCAGTACTTC. Amino acids: CASSRKGGYEQYF. The chain links TRBV7-2 to TRBJ2-7; D is unclear. Germline loops: CDR1 SGHTA, CDR2 FQGNSA. V lost 5 bases and J lost 4, with 12 bases in between. The CDR3 has 13 residues.

The chain is built from TRBV28 and TRBJ2-1, with D maybe TRBD2 (5 bases). The CDR3 loop spans 14 amino acids. CDR1 is MDHEN and CDR2 is SYDVKM in the germline V gene. The germline V and J ends were trimmed by 6 bases and 2 bases, with 11 bases remaining between them. The CDR3 reads CASRLRGTYNEQFF. The CDR3, as DNA: TGTGCCAGCAGGCTTAGAGGGACCTACAATGAGCAGTTCTTC.